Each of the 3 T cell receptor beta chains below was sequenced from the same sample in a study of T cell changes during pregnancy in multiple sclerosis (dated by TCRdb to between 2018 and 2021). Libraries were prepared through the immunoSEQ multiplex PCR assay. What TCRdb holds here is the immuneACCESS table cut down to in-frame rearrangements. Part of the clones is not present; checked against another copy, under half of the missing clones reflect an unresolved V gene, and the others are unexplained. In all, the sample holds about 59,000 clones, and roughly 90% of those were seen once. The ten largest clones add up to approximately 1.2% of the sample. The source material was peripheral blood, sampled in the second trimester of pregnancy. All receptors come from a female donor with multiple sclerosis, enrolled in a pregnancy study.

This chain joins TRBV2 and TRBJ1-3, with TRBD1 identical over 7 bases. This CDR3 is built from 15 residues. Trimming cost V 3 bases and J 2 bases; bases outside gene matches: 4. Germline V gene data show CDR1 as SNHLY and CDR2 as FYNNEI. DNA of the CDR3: TGTGCCAGCAGTGATGACAGGGCCACTGGAAACACCATATATTTT. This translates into CASSDDRATGNTIYF.

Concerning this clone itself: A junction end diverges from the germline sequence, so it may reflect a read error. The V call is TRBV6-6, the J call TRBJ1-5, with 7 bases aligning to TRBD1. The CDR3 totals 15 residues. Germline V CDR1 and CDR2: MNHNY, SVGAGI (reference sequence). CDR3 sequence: CASSHSRQGGQPQHF. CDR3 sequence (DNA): TGTGCCAGCAGTCACTCACGACAGGGCGGGCAGCCCCAGCATTTT.

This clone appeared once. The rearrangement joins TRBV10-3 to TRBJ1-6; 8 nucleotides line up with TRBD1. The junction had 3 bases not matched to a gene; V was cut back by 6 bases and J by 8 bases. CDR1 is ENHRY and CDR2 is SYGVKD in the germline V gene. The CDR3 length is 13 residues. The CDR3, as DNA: TGTGCCATCAGGGACAGGGTGGATTCACCCCTCCACTTT. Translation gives CAIRDRVDSPLHF.